One and the same sample provided the 10 T cell receptor beta chains below, sequenced in a study of cytomegalovirus exposure and HLA in healthy donors. With 60 Vbeta and 13 Jbeta primers, the PCR was carried out. The table came from immunoSEQ multiplex PCR; TCRdb's copy has only in-frame clones and leaves some out. The table shows around 110,000 clones, with 79% occurring only once. Sequenced sample: PBMCs. These receptors originate from a man younger than 45 in good health and CMV-seropositive.

The V gene is TRBV5-4, the J gene TRBJ2-1, with D tentatively TRBD1 (5 bases). The germline gives CDR1 SGHNT, CDR2 YYREEE (reference sequence). Deletions cut 4 bases from V and 0 bases from J, with 11 bases between. CDR3 length equals 15 residues. CDR3 DNA sequence: TGTGCCAGCAGCCGAACAGGTAACTCCTACAATGAGCAGTTCTTC. Translated: CASSRTGNSYNEQFF.

The V gene is TRBV7-8, the J gene TRBJ2-3; 10 nucleotides align to TRBD1. CDR1 is SGHVS and CDR2 is FQNEAQ in the germline V gene. Trimming at V came to 1 base and at J to 7 bases, leaving 8 bases not matched to a gene. This CDR3 region has 16 residues. The CDR3 spells CASSLENDRGPNTQYF. Written as DNA, the CDR3 is TGTGCCAGCAGCTTAGAAAATGACAGGGGGCCCAATACGCAGTATTTT.

This chain uses TRBV21-1 with TRBJ2-7; the DNA was not used to check the table's D call, TRBD2. TRBV21-1 has pseudogene status. This CDR3 has 14 residues. DNA for the CDR3: TGTGCCAGCAGCACTCTCAGACTAGCCGGCGAGCAGTACTTC. Translation gives CASSTLRLAGEQYF.

This clone was detected only once. The DNA for the CDR3 is TGTGCCAGCAGCTTGTGGTTGGCGGCGAGCACAGATACGCAGTATTTT. Protein product: CASSLWLAASTDTQYF. The V call is TRBV5-4, the J call TRBJ2-3; the D is unclear. Per germline, CDR1 SGHNT and CDR2 YYREEE (reference sequence). The V gene lost 1 base and the J gene lost 0 bases, with 12 bases spanning the gap. The CDR3 consists of 16 residues.

This chain joins TRBV7-6 and TRBJ2-3, with TRBD1 identical over 9 bases. Per germline, CDR1 SGHVS and CDR2 FNYEAQ. V gave up 6 bases and J gave up 4 bases; unmatched junction bases: 11. The CDR3 covers 16 residues. CDR3 residues: CASSSPGQGQADTQYF. CDR3 DNA sequence: TGTGCCAGCAGTTCTCCGGGACAGGGTCAGGCAGATACGCAGTATTTT.

The J gene is TRBJ1-6, the V gene TRBV21-1; TRBD1 is taken as the D call from the table, unchecked against the DNA. TRBV21-1 is listed as a pseudogene. The CDR3 loop spans 17 amino acids. The CDR3 here is CASSKEARGRRNSPLHF. As DNA, the CDR3 is TGTGCCAGCAGCAAAGAGGCCAGGGGGCGCCGAAATTCACCCCTCCACTTT.

The chain uses TRBV5-4 and TRBJ1-1, with a tentative D call TRBD1 (5 bases). The CDR3 has 14 residues. Between the trimmed V and J ends, which lost 2 bases and 3 bases, there was a span of 11 bases. CDR1 SGHNT and CDR2 YYREEE come from the germline V gene (reference sequence). Here the CDR3 reads CASSLGVADTEAFF. The DNA of the CDR3 is TGTGCCAGCAGCTTAGGGGTGGCGGACACTGAAGCTTTCTTT.

V usage is TRBV30 and J usage is TRBJ2-1; 10 bases map to TRBD1. Germline V gene data show CDR1 as GTSNPN and CDR2 as SVGIG (reference sequence). The CDR3 consists of 14 residues. The trim removed 8 bases at V and 3 bases at J, leaving 7 bases unmatched. This CDR3 reads CARGQGRLYNEQFF. The CDR3 nucleotides read TGTGCCCGGGGACAGGGGCGTCTCTACAATGAGCAGTTCTTC.

The chain recombines TRBV2 with TRBJ2-5, with TRBD1 matching 11 bases. Germline values: CDR1 SNHLY, CDR2 FYNNEI. Trimming cost V 5 bases and J 6 bases; bases outside gene matches: 5. The CDR3 has 14 residues. CDR3 DNA: TGTGCCAGCAGTCGGACAGGGGGCGGAAAGACCCAGTACTTC. Protein product: CASSRTGGGKTQYF.

This clone was recorded only once. The chain couples TRBV7-9 to TRBJ2-7; no clear D gene. This CDR3 contains 12 residues. Germline lookup yields CDR1 SEHNR and CDR2 FQNEAQ (reference sequence). V lost 5 bases and J lost 3, with 8 bases in between. CDR3 loop: CASSPESYEQYF. In DNA form, the CDR3 reads TGTGCCAGCAGCCCAGAAAGCTACGAGCAGTACTTC.